This T cell receptor beta chain was documented in a study of T cells in Graves' hyperthyroidism and ophthalmopathy. Researchers amplified the TCR beta CDR3 regions from RNA transcripts. First-round RT-PCR targeting the TCR CDR3 was performed with the HTBI primer set. TCRdb re-derived calls from the multiplex PCR reads in MiXCR, one entry per CDR3 protein. The sample holds hundreds of thousands of distinct CDR3 sequences, just under 20% seen once. J lost 5 bases, V lost 5 bases, and 5 bases had no gene match. There are 14 residues in the CDR3. In germline, CDR1 is SGHVS, CDR2 FQNEAQ. Sequenced sample: blood. This receptor was taken from a man between 35 and 55 years old with Graves' ophthalmopathy. V is TRBV7-8 and J is TRBJ2-1; the match to TRBD1 covers 8 bases. The CDR3 protein is CASSLDRVDNEQFF. DNA for the CDR3: TGTGCCAGCAGCCTGGACAGGGTGGACAATGAGCAGTTCTTC.